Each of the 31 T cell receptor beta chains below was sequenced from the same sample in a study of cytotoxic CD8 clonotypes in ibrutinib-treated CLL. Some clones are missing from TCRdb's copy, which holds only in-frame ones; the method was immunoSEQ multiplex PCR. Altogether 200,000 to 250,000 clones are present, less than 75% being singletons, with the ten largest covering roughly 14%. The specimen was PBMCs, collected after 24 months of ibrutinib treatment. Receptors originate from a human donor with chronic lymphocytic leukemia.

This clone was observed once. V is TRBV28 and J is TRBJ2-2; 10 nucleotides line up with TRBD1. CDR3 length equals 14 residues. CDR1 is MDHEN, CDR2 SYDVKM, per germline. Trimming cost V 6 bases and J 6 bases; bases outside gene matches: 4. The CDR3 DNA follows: TGTGCCAGCAGCGACAGGGGGCGCCCCGGGGAGCTGTTTTTT. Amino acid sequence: CASSDRGRPGELFF. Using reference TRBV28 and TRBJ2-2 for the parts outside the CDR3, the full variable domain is DVKVTQSSRYLVKRTGEKVFLECVQDMDHENMFWYRQDPGLGLRLIYFSYDVKMKEKGDIPEGYSVSREKKERFSLILESASTNQTSMYLCASSDRGRPGELFFGEGSRLTVL.

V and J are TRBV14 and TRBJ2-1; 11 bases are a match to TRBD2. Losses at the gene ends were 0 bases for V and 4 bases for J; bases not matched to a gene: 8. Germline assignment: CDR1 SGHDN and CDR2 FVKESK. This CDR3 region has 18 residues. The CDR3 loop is CASSQEGTSGSNYNEQFF. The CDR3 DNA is TGTGCCAGCAGCCAAGAAGGGACTAGCGGATCGAATTACAATGAGCAGTTCTTC.

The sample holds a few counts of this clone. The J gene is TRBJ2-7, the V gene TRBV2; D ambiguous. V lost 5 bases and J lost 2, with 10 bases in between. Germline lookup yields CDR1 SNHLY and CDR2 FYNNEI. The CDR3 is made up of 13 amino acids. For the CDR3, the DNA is TGTGCCAGCAGTCCACTACTTACCTACGAGCAGTACTTC. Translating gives CASSPLLTYEQYF. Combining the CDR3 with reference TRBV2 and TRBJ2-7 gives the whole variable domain EPEVTQTPSHQVTQMGQEVILRCVPISNHLYFYWYRQILGQKVEFLVSFYNNEISEKSEIFDDQFSVERPDGSNFTLKIRSTKLEDSAMYFCASSPLLTYEQYFGPGTRLTVT.

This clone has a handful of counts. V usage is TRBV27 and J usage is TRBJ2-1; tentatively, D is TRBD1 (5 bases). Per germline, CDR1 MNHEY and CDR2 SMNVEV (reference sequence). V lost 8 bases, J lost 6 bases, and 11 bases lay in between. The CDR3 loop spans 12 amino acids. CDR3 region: CASFDSPNEQFF. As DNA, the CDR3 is TGTGCCAGCTTCGACAGTCCCAATGAGCAGTTCTTC.

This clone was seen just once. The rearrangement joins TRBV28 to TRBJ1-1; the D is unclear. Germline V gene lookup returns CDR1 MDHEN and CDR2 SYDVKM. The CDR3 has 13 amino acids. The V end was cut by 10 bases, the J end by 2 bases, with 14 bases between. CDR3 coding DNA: TGTGCCACCCTGACAATCCCTAACACTGAAGCTTTCTTT. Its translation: CATLTIPNTEAFF.

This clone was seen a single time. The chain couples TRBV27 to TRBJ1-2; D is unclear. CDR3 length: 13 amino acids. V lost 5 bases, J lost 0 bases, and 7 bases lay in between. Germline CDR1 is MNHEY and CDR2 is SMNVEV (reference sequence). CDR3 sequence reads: CASSREANYGYTF. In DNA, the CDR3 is TGTGCCAGCAGTCGGGAAGCTAACTATGGCTACACCTTC.

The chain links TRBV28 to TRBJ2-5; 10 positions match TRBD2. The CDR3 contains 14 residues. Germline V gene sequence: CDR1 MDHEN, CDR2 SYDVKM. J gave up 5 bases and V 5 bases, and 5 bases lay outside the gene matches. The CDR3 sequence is CASSKSGRVETQYF. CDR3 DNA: TGTGCCAGCAGTAAAAGCGGGAGGGTTGAGACCCAGTACTTC.

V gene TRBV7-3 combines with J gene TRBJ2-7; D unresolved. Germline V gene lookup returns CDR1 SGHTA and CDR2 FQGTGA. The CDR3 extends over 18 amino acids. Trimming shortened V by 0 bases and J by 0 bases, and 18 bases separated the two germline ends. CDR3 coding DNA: TGTGCCAGCAGCTTAACGATCCAAACCCACAGTAACTCCTACGAGCAGTACTTC. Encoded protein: CASSLTIQTHSNSYEQYF.

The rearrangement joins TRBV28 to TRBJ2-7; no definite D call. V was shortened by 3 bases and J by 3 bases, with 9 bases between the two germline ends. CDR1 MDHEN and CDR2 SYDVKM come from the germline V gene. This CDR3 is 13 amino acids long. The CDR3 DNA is TGTGCCAGCAGTTTCCCCGGAGTCTACGAGCAGTACTTC. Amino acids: CASSFPGVYEQYF.

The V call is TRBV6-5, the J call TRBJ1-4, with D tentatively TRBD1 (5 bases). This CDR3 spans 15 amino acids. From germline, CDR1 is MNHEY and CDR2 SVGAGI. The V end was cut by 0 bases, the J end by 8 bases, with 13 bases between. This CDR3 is CASSYSGVAEEKLFF. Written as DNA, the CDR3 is TGTGCCAGCAGTTACTCAGGGGTCGCAGAAGAAAAACTGTTTTTT.

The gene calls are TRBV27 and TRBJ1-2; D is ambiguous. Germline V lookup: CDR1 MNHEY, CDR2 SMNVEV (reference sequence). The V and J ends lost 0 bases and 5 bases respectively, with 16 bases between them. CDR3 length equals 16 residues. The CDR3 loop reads CASSLSQPPGVYGYTF. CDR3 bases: TGTGCCAGCAGTTTATCGCAACCCCCCGGGGTATATGGCTACACCTTC.

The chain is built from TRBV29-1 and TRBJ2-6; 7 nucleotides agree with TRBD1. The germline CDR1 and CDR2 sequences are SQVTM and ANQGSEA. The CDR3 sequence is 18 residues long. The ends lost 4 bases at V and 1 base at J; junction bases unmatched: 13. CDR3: CSVGPLTGFSSGANVLTF. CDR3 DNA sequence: TGCAGCGTTGGGCCGTTGACAGGGTTTTCGTCTGGGGCCAACGTCCTGACTTTC.

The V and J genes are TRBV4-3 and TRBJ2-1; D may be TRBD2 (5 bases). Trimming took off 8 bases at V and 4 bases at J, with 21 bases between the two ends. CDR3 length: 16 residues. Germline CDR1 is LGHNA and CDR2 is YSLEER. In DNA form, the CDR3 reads TGCGCCAGCGCCCAGAGGGTCAGCTCTCCGTACAATGAGCAGTTCTTC. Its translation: CASAQRVSSPYNEQFF.

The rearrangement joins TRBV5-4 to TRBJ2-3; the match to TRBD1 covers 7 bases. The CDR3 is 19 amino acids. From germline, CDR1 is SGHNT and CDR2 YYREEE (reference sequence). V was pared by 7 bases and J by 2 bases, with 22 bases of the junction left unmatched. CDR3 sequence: CASGYRGSSLGVNTDTQYF. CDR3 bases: TGTGCCAGCGGTTACAGGGGCAGCTCCTTAGGGGTCAACACAGATACGCAGTATTTT.

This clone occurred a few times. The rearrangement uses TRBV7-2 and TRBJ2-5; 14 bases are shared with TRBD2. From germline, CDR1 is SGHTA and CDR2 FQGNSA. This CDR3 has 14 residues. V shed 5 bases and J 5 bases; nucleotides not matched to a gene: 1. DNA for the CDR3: TGTGCCAGCAGCGGGACTAGCGGGAGTGAGACCCAGTACTTC. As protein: CASSGTSGSETQYF.

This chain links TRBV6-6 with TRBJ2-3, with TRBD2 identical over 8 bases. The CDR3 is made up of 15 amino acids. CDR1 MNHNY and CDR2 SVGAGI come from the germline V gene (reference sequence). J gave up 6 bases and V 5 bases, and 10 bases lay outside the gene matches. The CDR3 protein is CASSGSQREWDTQYF. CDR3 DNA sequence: TGTGCCAGCAGTGGGAGCCAGCGGGAGTGGGATACGCAGTATTTT.

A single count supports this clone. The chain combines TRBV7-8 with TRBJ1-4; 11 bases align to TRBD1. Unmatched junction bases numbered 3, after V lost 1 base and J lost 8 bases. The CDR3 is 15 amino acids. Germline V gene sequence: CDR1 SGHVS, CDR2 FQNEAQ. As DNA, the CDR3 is TGTGCCAGCAGCTTAGTTGGGACAGGGGGAGAAAAACTGTTTTTT. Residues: CASSLVGTGGEKLFF. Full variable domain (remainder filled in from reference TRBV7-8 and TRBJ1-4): GAGVSQSPRYKVAKRGQDVALRCDPISGHVSLFWYQQALGQGPEFLTYFQNEAQLDKSGLPSDRFFAERPEGSVSTLKIQRTQQEDSAVYLCASSLVGTGGEKLFFGSGTQLSVL.

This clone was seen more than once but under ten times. This chain's CDR3 is CASSLDEQFF. The DNA for the CDR3 is TGTGCCAGCAGCCTTGATGAGCAGTTCTTC. This chain joins TRBV13 and TRBJ2-1; D not certain. Trimming took off 5 bases at V and 8 bases at J, with 4 bases between the two ends. This CDR3 contains 10 residues. Germline assignment: CDR1 PRHDT and CDR2 FYEKMQ (reference sequence).

In DNA, the CDR3 is TGCGCCAGCAGCTTGGCCTTAGGAGGGAACACTGAAGCTTTCTTT. This gives the protein CASSLALGGNTEAFF. The rearrangement links TRBV5-1 to TRBJ1-1; D call uncertain. The CDR3 has 15 residues. Germline V gene sequence: CDR1 SGHRS, CDR2 YFSETQ. The germline V and J ends were trimmed by 0 bases and 1 base, with 10 bases remaining between them.

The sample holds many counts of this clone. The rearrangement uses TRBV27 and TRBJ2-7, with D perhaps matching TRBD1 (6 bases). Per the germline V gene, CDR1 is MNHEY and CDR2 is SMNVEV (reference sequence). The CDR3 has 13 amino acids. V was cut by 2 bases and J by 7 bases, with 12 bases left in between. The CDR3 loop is CASSLNRAVEQYF. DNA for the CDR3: TGTGCCAGCAGTTTAAACAGGGCGGTAGAGCAGTACTTC.

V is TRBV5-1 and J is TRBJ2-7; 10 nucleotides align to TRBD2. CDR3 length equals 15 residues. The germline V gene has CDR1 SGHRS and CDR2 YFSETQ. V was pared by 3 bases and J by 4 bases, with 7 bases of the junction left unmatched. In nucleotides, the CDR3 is TGCGCCAGCAGCTCCCTGGTTAGCGGGGGGTACGAGCAGTACTTC. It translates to CASSSLVSGGYEQYF.

The CDR3 here is CAIDRGGGGNQPQHF. In DNA form, the CDR3 reads TGTGCCATCGACAGGGGCGGTGGTGGCAATCAGCCCCAGCATTTT. The V call is TRBV6-6, the J call TRBJ1-5, with 8 bases lining up with TRBD1. V lost 10 bases and J lost 2; bases outside the gene matches: 10. The germline CDR1 and CDR2 sequences are MNHNY and SVGAGI (reference sequence). The CDR3 totals 15 residues.

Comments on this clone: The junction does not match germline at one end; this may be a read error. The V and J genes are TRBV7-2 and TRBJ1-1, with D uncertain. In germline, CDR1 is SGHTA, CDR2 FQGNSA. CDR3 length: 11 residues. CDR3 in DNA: TGTGCCAGCAGCGTGGAAGTAATGGTGATCTTT. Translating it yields CASSVEVMVIF. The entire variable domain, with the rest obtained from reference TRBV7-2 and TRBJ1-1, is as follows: GAGVSQSPSNKVTEKGKDVELRCDPISGHTALYWYRQSLGQGLEFLIYFQGNSAPDKSGLPSDRFSAERTGGSVSTLTIQRTQQEDSAVYLCASSVEVMVIFGQGTRLTVV.

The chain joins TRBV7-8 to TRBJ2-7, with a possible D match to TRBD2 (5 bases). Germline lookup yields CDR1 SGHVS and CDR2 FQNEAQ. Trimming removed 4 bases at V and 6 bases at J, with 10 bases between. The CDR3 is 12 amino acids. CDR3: CASSYVAGEQYF. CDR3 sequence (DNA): TGTGCCAGCAGCTATGTCGCGGGCGAGCAGTACTTC.

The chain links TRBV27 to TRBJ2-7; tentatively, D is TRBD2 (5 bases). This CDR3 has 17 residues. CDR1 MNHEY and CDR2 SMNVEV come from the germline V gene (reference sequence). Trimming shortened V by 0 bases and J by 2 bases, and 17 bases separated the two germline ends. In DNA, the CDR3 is TGTGCCAGCAGTTTATCCCTACGCAGGACTGAGCCCTACGAGCAGTACTTC. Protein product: CASSLSLRRTEPYEQYF.

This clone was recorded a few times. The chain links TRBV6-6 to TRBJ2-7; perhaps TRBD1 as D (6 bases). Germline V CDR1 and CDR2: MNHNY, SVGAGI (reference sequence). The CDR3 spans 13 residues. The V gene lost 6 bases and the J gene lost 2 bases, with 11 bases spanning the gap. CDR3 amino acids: CASSNGQPYEQYF. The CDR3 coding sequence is TGTGCCAGCAGCAACGGACAGCCCTACGAGCAGTACTTC.

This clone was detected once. The CDR3 is CASSQVSGSEKTQYF. CDR3 bases: TGTGCCAGCAGCCAAGTCAGCGGGAGTGAGAAGACCCAGTACTTC. This sequence joins TRBV4-2 and TRBJ2-5; 8 nucleotides agree with TRBD2. The CDR3 consists of 15 residues. J lost 6 bases, V lost 1 base, and 7 bases had no gene match. The germline CDR1 and CDR2 sequences are LGHNA and YNFKEQ.

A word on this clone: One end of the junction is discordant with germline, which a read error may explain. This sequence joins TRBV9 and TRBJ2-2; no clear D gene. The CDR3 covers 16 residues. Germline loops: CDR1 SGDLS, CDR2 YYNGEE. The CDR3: CASSVGGSPNAGELFF. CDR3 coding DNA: TGTGCCAGCAGCGTAGGAGGCAGCCCGAACGCCGGGGAGCTGTTTTTT. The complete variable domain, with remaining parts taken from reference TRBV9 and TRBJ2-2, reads DSGVTQTPKHLITATGQRVTLRCSPRSGDLSVYWYQQSLDQGLQFLIQYYNGEERAKGNILERFSAQQFPDLHSELNLSSLELGDSALYFCASSVGGSPNAGELFFGEGSRLTVL.

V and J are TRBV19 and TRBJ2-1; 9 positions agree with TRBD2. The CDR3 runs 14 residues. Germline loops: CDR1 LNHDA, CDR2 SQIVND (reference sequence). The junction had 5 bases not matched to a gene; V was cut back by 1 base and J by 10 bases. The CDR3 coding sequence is TGTGCCAGTAGTATAGTCCCTCTAGCGGGAGAGCAGTTCTTC. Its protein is CASSIVPLAGEQFF.

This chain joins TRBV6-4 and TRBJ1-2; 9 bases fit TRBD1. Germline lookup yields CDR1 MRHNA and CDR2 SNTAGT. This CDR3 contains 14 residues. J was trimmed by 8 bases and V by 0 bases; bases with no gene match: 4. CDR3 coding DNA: TGTGCCAGCAGTGACTCAACAGGGGGCAGGGGCTACACCTTC. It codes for CASSDSTGGRGYTF.

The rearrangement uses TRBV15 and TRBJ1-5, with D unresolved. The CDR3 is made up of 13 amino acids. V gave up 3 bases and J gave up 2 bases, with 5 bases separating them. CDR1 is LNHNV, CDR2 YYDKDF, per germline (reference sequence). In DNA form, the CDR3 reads TGTGCCACCAGCAGTCCAGGCAATCAGCCCCAGCATTTT. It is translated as CATSSPGNQPQHF.